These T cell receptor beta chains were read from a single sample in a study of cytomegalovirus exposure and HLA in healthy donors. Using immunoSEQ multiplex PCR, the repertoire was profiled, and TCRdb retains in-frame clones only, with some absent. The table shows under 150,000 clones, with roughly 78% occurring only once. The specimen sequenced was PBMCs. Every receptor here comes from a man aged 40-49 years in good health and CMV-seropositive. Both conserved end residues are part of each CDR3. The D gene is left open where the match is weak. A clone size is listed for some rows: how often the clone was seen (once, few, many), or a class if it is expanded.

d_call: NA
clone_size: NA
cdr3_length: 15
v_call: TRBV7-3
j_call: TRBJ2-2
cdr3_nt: TGTGCCAGCAGCTTAACTGGGGGCGACACCGGGGAGCTGTTTTTT
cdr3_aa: CASSLTGGDTGELFF

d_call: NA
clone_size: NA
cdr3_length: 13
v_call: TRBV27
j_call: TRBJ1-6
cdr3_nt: TGTGCCAGCAGTTACCGGGACTATTCACCCCTCCACTTT
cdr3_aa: CASSYRDYSPLHF

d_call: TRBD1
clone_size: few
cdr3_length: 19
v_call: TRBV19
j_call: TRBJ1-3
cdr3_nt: TGTGCCAGTACCCCGGCCCACGTCGCGACAGGGCTGGGAGGAAACACCATATATTTT
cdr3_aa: CASTPAHVATGLGGNTIYF

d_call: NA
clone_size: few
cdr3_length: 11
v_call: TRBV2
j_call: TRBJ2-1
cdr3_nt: TGTGCCAGCAGCTCAACAGGAGAGCAGTTCTTC
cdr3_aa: CASSSTGEQFF

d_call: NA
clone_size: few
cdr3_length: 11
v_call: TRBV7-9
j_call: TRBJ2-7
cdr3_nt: TGTGCCAGCAGCGAGGACTACGAGCAGTACTTC
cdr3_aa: CASSEDYEQYF

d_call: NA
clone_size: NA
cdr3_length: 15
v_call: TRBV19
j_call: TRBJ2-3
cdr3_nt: TGTGCCAGTAGTATCTCCCTCGCGCCCACAGATACGCAGTATTTT
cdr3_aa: CASSISLAPTDTQYF

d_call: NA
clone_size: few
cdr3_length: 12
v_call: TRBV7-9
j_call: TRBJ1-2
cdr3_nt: TGTGCCTTCAACAGGGTATACTACGGCTACACCTTC
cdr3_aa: CAFNRVYYGYTF

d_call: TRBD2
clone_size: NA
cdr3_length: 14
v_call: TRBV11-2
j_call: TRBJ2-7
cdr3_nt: TGTGCCAGCAGCTTGGGACTAGCGGGCCACGAGCAGTACTTC
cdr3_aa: CASSLGLAGHEQYF

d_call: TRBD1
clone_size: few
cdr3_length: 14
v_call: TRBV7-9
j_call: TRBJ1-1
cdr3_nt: TGTGCCAGCACCGCCATCCAGGGGGGCACTGAAGCTTTCTTT
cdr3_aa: CASTAIQGGTEAFF

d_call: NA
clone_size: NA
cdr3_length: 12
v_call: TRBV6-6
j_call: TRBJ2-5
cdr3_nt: TGTGCCAGCAGTACAGGGCAAGAGACCCAGTACTTC
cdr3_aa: CASSTGQETQYF

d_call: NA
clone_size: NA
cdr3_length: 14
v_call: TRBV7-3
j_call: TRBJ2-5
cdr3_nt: TGTGCCAGCAGCTTAGGACAGCACCAAGAGACCCAGTACTTC
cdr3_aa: CASSLGQHQETQYF

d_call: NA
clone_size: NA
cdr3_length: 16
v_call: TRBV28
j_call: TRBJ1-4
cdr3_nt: TGTGCCAGCAGTTATCCAGGAGGGAGTAAATTAGAAAAACTGTTTTTT
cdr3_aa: CASSYPGGSKLEKLFF

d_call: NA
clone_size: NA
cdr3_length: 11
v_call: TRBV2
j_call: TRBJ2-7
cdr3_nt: TGTGCCAGCAGCCAACACTACGAGCAGTACTTC
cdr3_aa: CASSQHYEQYF

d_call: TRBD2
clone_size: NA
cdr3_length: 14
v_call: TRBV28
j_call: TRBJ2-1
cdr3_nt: TGTGCCAGCCGACTAGCGGGAGGTACAAATGAGCAGTTCTTC
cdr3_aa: CASRLAGGTNEQFF

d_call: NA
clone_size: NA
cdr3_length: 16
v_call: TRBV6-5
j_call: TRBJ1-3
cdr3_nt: TGTGCCAGCAGCTACTCGATAACCGGGGCTGGAAACACCATATATTTT
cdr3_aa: CASSYSITGAGNTIYF

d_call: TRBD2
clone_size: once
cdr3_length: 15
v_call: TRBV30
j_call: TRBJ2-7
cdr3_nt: TGTGCCTGGCCTTGTACGGGGACTAGCCACTACGAGCAGTACTTC
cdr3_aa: CAWPCTGTSHYEQYF

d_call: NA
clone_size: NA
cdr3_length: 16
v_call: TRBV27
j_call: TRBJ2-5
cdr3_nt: TGTGCCAGCAGTCGATCGATGGACTTCCATGGGGAGACCCAGTACTTC
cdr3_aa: CASSRSMDFHGETQYF

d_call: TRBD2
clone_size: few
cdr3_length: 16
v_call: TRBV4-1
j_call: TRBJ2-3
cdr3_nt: TGCGCCAGCAGCCAAGAGGGACTAGCGTACACAGATACGCAGTATTTT
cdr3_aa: CASSQEGLAYTDTQYF

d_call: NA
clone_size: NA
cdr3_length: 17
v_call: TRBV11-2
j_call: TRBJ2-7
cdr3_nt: TGTGCCAGCAGCTTAGATCGGGGGGCTAGCGACCCCTACGAGCAGTACTTC
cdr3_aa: CASSLDRGASDPYEQYF

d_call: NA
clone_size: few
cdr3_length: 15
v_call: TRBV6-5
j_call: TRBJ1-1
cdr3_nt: TGTGCCAGCAGCCGGGACACAGCCCTGAACACTGAAGCTTTCTTT
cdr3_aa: CASSRDTALNTEAFF

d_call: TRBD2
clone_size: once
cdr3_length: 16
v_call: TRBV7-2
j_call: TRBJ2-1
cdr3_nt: TGTGCCAGCAGGGTACCGGGCGGGAGTTTCCACAATGAGCAGTTCTTC
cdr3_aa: CASRVPGGSFHNEQFF

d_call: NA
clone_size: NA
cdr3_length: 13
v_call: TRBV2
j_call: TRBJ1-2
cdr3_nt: TGTGCCAGCAACCCGGGGGGAAACTATGGCTACACCTTC
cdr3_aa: CASNPGGNYGYTF

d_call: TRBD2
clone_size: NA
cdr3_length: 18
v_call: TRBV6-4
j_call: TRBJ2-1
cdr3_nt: TGTGCCAGCAGTGGAGGGACTAGCGGGAGAGGGTTGTACAATGAGCAGTTCTTC
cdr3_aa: CASSGGTSGRGLYNEQFF

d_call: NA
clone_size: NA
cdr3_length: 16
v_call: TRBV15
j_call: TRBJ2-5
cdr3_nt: TGTGCCACCAGCAGGGGCAAAGGGGTCGGCCAAGAGACCCAGTACTTC
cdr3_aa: CATSRGKGVGQETQYF

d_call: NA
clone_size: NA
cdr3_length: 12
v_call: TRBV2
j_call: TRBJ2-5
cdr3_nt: TGTGCCACCCAGCAGGGTGCCGAGACCCAGTACTTC
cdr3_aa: CATQQGAETQYF

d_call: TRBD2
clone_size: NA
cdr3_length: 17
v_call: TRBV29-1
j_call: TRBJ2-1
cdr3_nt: TGCAGCGTTGAGGGGGGGACTAGCGGGACCTCCTACAATGAGCAGTTCTTC
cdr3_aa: CSVEGGTSGTSYNEQFF

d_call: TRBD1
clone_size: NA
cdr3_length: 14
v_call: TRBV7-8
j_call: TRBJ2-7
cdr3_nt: TGTGCCAGCAGCGCCACGGGACAGGGCTACGAGCAGTACTTC
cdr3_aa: CASSATGQGYEQYF

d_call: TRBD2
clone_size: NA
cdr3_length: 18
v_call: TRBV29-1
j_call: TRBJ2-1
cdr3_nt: TGCAACGTTGTTCCCGAGGCTAGCGGGAGTATGGACTACAATGAGCAGTTCTTC
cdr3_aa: CNVVPEASGSMDYNEQFF

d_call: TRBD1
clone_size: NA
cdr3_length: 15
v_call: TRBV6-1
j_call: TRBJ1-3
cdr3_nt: TGTGCCAGCAGATCAATTACAGGGGCCGGAAACACCATATATTTT
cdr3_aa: CASRSITGAGNTIYF

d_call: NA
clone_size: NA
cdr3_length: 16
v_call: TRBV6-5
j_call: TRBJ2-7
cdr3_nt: TGTGCCAGCAGTTACTCCTGGACAGAGAGCTCCTACGAGCAGTACTTC
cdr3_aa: CASSYSWTESSYEQYF

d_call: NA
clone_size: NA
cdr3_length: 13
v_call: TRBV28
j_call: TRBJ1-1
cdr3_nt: TGTGCCAGCAGTTTCGGCGGTAACACTGAAGCTTTCTTT
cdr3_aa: CASSFGGNTEAFF

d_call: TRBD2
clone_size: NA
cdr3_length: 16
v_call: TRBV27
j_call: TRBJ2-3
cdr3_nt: TGTGCCAGCAAGGCTAGCGGGAGTCGTAGCACAGATACGCAGTATTTT
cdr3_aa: CASKASGSRSTDTQYF

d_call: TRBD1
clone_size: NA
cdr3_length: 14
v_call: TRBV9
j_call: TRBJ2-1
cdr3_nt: TGTGCCAGCAGCGCCCGGGACAGTATGAATGAGCAGTTCTTC
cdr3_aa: CASSARDSMNEQFF

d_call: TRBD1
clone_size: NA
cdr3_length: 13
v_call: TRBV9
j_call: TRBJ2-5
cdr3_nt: TGTGCCAGCAGCGTACAAGGGACAGGGTCCCAGTACTTC
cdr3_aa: CASSVQGTGSQYF

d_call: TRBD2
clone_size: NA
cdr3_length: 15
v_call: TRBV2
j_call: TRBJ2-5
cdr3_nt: TGTGCCAGCAGTGAAGCGCTCGGGAGGGAGGAGACCCAGTACTTC
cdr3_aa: CASSEALGREETQYF

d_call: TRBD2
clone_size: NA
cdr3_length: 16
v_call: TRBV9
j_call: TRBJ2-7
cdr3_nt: TGTGCCAGCAGCACGGGACTAGCGGGAGGAGGGGTCGAGCAGTACTTC
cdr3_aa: CASSTGLAGGGVEQYF